Here is one TCR beta chain with its context. The antigen it binds to is not known. Per-base quality was not reported, and no clone a single base away is much larger than it. The data belong to a study of cytomegalovirus exposure and HLA in healthy donors (dated by TCRdb to the late 2010s). Context from the whole study: According to an earlier analysis of 550 to 750 of the donors, some 170 million T cells yielded 117 million unique TCR beta sequences and roughly 280 Gb of sequence data. In a later analysis, previously published TCR beta repertoires from several hundred donors were re-analyzed and high-resolution HLA genotyping was added so that TCR occurrence patterns could be studied. Donor age, sex, ethnicity and CMV serostatus were collected together with the repertoire data. The study combined high-throughput TCR immunosequencing, statistical association of individual TCRs with disease status, and machine learning to predict cytomegalovirus infection status. In a later genetic analysis, genome-wide SNP genotypes for about 65% of the 666 donors were used, and that subset was treated as a discovery cohort. The later analysis used no new phenotypic data to find candidate immune exposures, relying instead on TCR beta sequences and their occurrence across donors. An earlier analysis of 450 to 750 of the donors used high-throughput TCR beta sequencing to judge whether each TCR beta V gene segment behaved as functional or pseudogenic. All discovery cohort repertoires had been generated on a single sequencing platform. Roughly 5 DR-DQ haplotypes were treated as single units for association and clustering because of strong linkage in the cohort. The study was designed to test whether signatures of past pathogen exposure could be identified by cataloging public T cell receptors. Around 320 gigabases of sequencing data and approximately 93 million unique TCR sequences were included in an early release covering several hundred HLA-typed donors. Both class I and class II loci were covered by HLA typing, at four-digit resolution. On average, about 200,000 unique TCR beta nucleotide sequences were sequenced per donor among fewer than 500 genotyped donors of the cohort, with 15% to 20% of those sequences being non-productive. Of the 300 to 450 genotyped donors, 70% to 90% were placed in the genetic ancestry cluster associated with self-reported Caucasian donors. Along with the approximately 650-subject first cohort, a separate validation cohort of more than 90 different subjects was used. Typing coverage varied by locus: roughly 620-640 donors for A, B, C, DRB1 and DQB1; about 520 for DQA1; 606 for DPA1; approximately 470 for DPB1. Using immunosequencing, the study profiled T cell repertoires from 500 to 800 subjects and related those repertoires to cytomegalovirus serostatus. Broad study findings and their caveats: The classifier was reported to diagnose cytomegalovirus status with high specificity and sensitivity in both the original cohort and the validation cohort. V-gene and J-gene trimming of TCR beta chains was associated with a missense DCLRE1C variant in a later genetic analysis, and the association was replicated in an independent cohort. Only TCR beta chains were sequenced in this cohort, and the absence of alpha or paired-chain data limited detectable features. Because counts were too low, 15 to 20 rarely observed V segments, including chromosome 9 orphons, were excluded from the earlier analysis of some 590 of the donors. Because some donors lacked HLA typing at each locus, the association tests relied only on the typed subset. In the study, approximately 160 TCR beta chains were listed as associated with cytomegalovirus. Across donors, most TCR sequences were observed very rarely, whereas some public TCRs were present in many individuals. Broadly in line with IMGT annotations, most TCR beta V segments showed up in productive rearrangements about 87% or about 30% of the time in an earlier analysis of around 600 of the donors. A further reported finding was that TCR beta sequences accurately predicted the HLA-A and HLA-B alleles for most subjects in the first cohort. Several of the top co-occurrence clusters appeared to be linked to parvovirus B19, influenza, CMV and Epstein-Barr virus, according to a later analysis. In a later genetic analysis, fewer N-insertions in productive TCRs were reported among donors in an Asian-associated ancestry cluster than the roughly 700-donor mean. Immune exposure information for the cohort was limited to CMV serostatus. Correlated functional status among segregating V segments might reflect linkage disequilibrium, but an unknown experimental factor could not be ruled out. A later analysis found that most CMV-associated TCR beta chains appeared HLA-restricted, with HLA associations seemingly driven largely by CMV exposure. Presence/absence analyses assumed roughly uniform sequencing depth across donors, an assumption that may not hold. According to a later analysis, TCR association rates differed among HLA loci, with DRB1 alleles showing the most associated TCRs and HLA-C alleles showing the fewest. A few of the identified cytomegalovirus-associated TCR beta chains were confirmed in vitro to be specific for cytomegalovirus antigens. It was suggested by the authors that the approach could potentially be generalized to other disease states and immunological phenotypes. Assigning TCR associations to individual alleles was difficult when HLA alleles, especially DR and DQ, strongly co-occurred. The sequencing pipeline was judged likely to have produced a cluster of highly shared sequence variants as a technical artifact. A later analysis associated about 17,000 TCR beta sequences with specific HLA alleles at a false discovery rate of 0.05. Because the 87-base-pair reads could not distinguish some IMGT-functional V segments, including TRBV6-2 and TRBV6-3, those segments were excluded. Compared with equally common non-associated chains, HLA-associated TCR beta chains in a later analysis were more clonally expanded and had lower generation probabilities.

Library prep was done by the immunoSEQ multiplex PCR assay. For the multiplex PCR, a mixture combining 60 forward primers for TCR Vbeta segments and 13 reverse primers for TCR Jbeta segments was used. The CDR3 region of rearranged TCR beta genes was amplified from genomic DNA by a multiplex PCR assay. Amplified TCR beta libraries were sequenced as 87-base-pair reads on the Illumina HiSeq System. In the paper's pipeline: Across the 666 repertoires, a later analysis counted 80 million or so unique TCR beta chains, 9.5 million to 13 million of which were shared by at least two donors. Raw reads were error-corrected and collapsed into unique sequences by a nearest-neighbor algorithm in which closely related sequences were merged to remove PCR and sequencing errors. V, D and J gene segments were assigned by aligning CDR3 sequences to IMGT reference sequences. For a sequence to be retained, a match of at least six nucleotides was required to both a V gene segment and a J gene segment. Rearrangements were classified as productive when the CDR3 lacked stop codons and remained in frame with V and J, and all other rearrangements were classified as non-productive. CDR3 was defined by IMGT convention, running from the second conserved V-encoded cysteine to the conserved J-encoded phenylalanine. The earlier analysis of 450 to 750 of the donors excluded any sequence lacking an unambiguous match to a single V gene segment. An earlier analysis of fewer than 750 of the donors called V segments functional above 56.7% productive rearrangements and segregating when the between-donor standard deviation exceeded 5%. A statistical classification framework was built for diagnosing cytomegalovirus status from the catalog of TCR beta chain sequences. A later analysis assigned V and J genes by comparing TCR nucleotide sequences with IMGT/GENE-DB human TR gene sequences. The TCRdist pipeline was used in a later analysis to assign CDR3 sequences and most-parsimonious VDJ recombination scenarios. In a later analysis, each TCR beta chain was defined by its CDR3 amino acid sequence together with its V-gene family, and reads lacking a unique V-gene family were excluded. To address suspected cross-contamination and a sequencing artifact, a later analysis removed roughly 580 highly shared, low-generation-probability nucleotide sequences. In a later analysis, a clonal expansion index was calculated for each public chain from normalized within-repertoire ranks of inferred template counts. In a later analysis, generation probabilities were computed using a VDJ recombination model fitted to out-of-frame rearrangements, and the results were checked against IGoR. In a later analysis, hypergeometric tests were used to score TCR-TCR, TCR-HLA and TCR-CMV co-occurrence, with a repertoire-size bias correction applied to TCR pairs. In a later analysis, false discovery rates were estimated by permuting HLA or CMV assignments 20 times. In a later analysis, co-occurring TCRs were grouped using DBSCAN, and TCRdist sequence similarity was added for clustering within HLA-allele-positive subsets. Repertoires with fewer than 30,000 or more than 120,000 public chains, plus five repertoires with anomalous nucleotide sharing, were excluded from co-occurrence clustering. The table comes from immuneACCESS by way of TCRdb, which keeps in-frame sequences with V and J called. Part of the clones is missing from these tables; in studies checked, under half for an unresolved V gene and the rest for unknown reasons. V and J calls and clone size are those listed in that table; D and trimming were worked out from the DNA. This sample holds some 130,000 clones; approximately 70% were observed only once. Jointly, the top ten make up 1.5% to 2% of the sample.

In total, roughly 670 healthy bone marrow donors made up the cohort. All cohort members were sampled while nominally healthy, although unrecorded immune exposures were likely present. CMV serostatus was positive for about 300 and negative for about half of the roughly 700 cohort members, and was not recorded for this donor. A peripheral blood sample was collected from each donor, and TCR beta sequencing was performed on peripheral blood mononuclear cells. Genomic DNA was extracted from the blood cell samples with the Qiagen DNeasy Blood Extraction Kit. V is pruned by 6 bases and J by 7 bases, leaving 24 bases of the junction without a gene match. There are 22 amino acids in the CDR3, from cysteine to phenylalanine inclusive. Just CDR3 DNA is preserved here, 66 bases in frame from base 1. The germline V gene specifies SGHVS as CDR1 and FQNEAQ as CDR2.

The receptor comes from a human donor in good health. Recombination connected TRBV7-8 to TRBJ2-1, with 16 central nucleotides matching TRBD2. The sequenced sample was PBMCs. The CDR3 loop reads CASSSYGLGTSGRALRSNEQFF. In nucleotide form, the sequence is TGTGCCAGCAGTTCTTACGGTCTCGGGACTAGCGGGAGGGCCCTCAGATCAAATGAGCAGTTCTTC.